This TCR beta chain emerged from a study of monozygotic twins with inflammatory bowel disease. Study-wide points: Differences in immunosuppressive treatment may have been a source of added variability in patient repertoires. Healthy twins showed more clonotype sharing with others than IBD patients, especially patients with disease activity.

In preparing each TCR library, 3500 ng of total RNA was used. After re-calling the 5' RACE reads, TCRdb lists one entry per CDR3 protein, DNA absent. The sample has approximately 400,000 distinct CDR3 sequences. Collection of a roughly 2.5 ml blood sample took place per donor. The CDR3 contains 15 residues. CDR1 and CDR2 from the germline V gene are ENHRY and SYGVKD. Concerning this clonotype itself: Its antigen remains unknown.

The specimen was blood. The TCR originated in a human donor with ulcerative colitis or Crohn's disease, or a healthy co-twin of an affected twin (not recorded which). The chain employs TRBV10-3 and TRBJ2-7; TCRdb calls TRBD1, which cannot be checked without DNA. CDR3 residues: CAISDGRTGGNEQYF.